This TCR beta chain was profiled in a study of blood T cell repertoires in COVID-19. This clone was observed once. CDR3 size: 15 residues. The V gene's germline CDR1 is SGHTA and CDR2 FQGTGA. Trimming took off 4 bases at V and 0 bases at J, with 10 bases between the two ends. Clones were sequenced by immunoSEQ multiplex PCR, and TCRdb holds only the in-frame ones, with some missing. The repertoire holds fewer than 400,000 clones, approximately 85% seen once, with over 2% in the top ten. Specimen: PBMCs or T cells enriched from blood (not recorded which). This TCR was recovered from a man aged 25 to 40 who had recovered from COVID-19. The chain joins TRBV7-3 to TRBJ2-1; no definite D call. DNA of the CDR3: TGTGCCAGCAGCTCAACTTCTAGCTCCTACAATGAGCAGTTCTTC. Encoded protein: CASSSTSSSYNEQFF.